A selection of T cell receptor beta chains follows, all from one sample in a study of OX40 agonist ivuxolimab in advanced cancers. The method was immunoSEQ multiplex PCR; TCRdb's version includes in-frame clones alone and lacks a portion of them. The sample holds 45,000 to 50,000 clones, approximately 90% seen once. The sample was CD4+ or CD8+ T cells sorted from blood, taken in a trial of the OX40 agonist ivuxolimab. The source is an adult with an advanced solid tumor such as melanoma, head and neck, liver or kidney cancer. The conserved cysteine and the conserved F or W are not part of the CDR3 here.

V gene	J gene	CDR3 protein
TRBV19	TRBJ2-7	ASRPGLARFPYEQY
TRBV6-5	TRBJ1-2	ASSYARQCYGYT
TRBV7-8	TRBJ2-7	ASSLTGSGYAQY
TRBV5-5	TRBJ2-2	ASSLFAGTPGELF
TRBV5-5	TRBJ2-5	ASSSEATGRSYQETQY
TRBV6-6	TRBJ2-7	ASGNGGAGYEQY
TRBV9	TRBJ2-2	ASSTPQGADTGELF
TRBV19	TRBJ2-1	ASSTGEGWEQF
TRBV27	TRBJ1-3	ASSPRGVSGNTIY
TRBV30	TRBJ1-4	AWDSQDEKLF
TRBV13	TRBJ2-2	ASSSFLAAGELF
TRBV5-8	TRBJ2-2	ASSLGGTGELF
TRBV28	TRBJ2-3	ASSPLRTSTDTQY
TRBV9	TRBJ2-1	ASSVGAEPLYNEQF
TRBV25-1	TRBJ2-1	ASSDQGLAGDEQF
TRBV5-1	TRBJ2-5	ASSLGPGGSPETQY
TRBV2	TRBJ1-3	ASSEISSGNTIY
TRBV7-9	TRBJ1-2	ASSAGQTNYGYT
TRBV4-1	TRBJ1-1	ASSPSGRMNTEAF
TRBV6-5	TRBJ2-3	ASSYTSGQPTDTQY
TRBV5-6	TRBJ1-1	ASSPGQVEMNTEAF
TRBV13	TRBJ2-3	ASSLGGTSGRFGTDTQY
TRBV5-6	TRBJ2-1	ASRPWGGLPYNEQF
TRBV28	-	ATVMTGSTYEQY
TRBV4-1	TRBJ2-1	ASSHAGGSEQF
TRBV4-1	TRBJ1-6	ASSQGAGSDSPLH
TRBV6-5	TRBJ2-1	ASSYSFGNEQF
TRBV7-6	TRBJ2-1	ASSSPGLAGSYNEQF
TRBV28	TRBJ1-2	ASSLAGTNYGYT
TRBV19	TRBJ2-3	ASSPLAGAPDTQY
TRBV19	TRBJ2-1	ASSIDAYGTSAPEQF
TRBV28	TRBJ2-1	ASSLYTRPHNEQF
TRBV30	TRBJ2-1	AWSVQGGFKNEQF
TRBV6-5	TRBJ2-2	ASSYGPNTGELF
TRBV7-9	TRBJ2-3	ASSSPVDSGRATDTQY
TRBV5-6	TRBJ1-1	ASSFSAEAF
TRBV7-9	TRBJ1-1	ASSLGLGQNTEAF
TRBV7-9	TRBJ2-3	ASSPVIPQDTQY
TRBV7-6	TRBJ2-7	ASSLDADPYEQY
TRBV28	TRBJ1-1	ASSGTGGTEAF
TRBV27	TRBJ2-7	ASSLGDNYEQY
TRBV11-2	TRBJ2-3	ASSLAGQGKTDTQY
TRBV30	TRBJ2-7	AWSRGQGAYEQY
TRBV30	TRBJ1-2	AWSVEWGGGDTNYGYT
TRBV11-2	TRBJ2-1	ASSRPDRGNEQF
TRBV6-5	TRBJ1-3	ASSFLGFGNTIY
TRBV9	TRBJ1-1	ASSPPQGGNTEAF
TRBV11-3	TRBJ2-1	ASSPGLDEQF
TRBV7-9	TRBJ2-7	ASSHNRAESGSYEQY
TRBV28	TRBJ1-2	ASGPIANYGYT